The T cell receptor (beta chain) described here comes from a study of blood T cell dynamics during melanoma immunotherapy. Looking at the study overall: Patients with metastatic melanoma got pembrolizumab or nivolumab-ipilimumab as first-line care.

V gave up 3 bases and J gave up 6 bases, with 7 bases separating them. This CDR3 comprises 12 residues. Looked up from germline, CDR1 is ENHRY and CDR2 is SYGVKD. The table came from immunoSEQ multiplex PCR; TCRdb's copy has only in-frame clones and leaves some out. The table includes some 10,000 clones, approximately 87% detected once. Regarding time point: week 3, after first cycle of checkpoint inhibitor. Apart from a couple of fast progressors, RECIST 1.1 response was judged 12 weeks post-infusion. Patients with prior systemic cancer treatment, concomitant immunosuppressants, or other active malignancies were excluded.

This chain links TRBV10-3 with TRBJ2-3; D not resolved. The receptor's source is a human donor with melanoma. The sequences come from blood, collected from a patient treated with checkpoint blockade. CDR3 in amino acids: CAISEAQDTQYF. DNA of the CDR3: TGTGCCATCAGTGAAGCACAGGATACGCAGTATTTT.